This T cell receptor (beta chain) was captured by sequencing in a study of T cells in Graves' hyperthyroidism and ophthalmopathy. The CDR3 is made up of 18 amino acids. Germline CDR1 and CDR2: GTSNPN and SVGIG (reference sequence). Trimming shortened V by 0 bases and J by 1 base, and 22 bases separated the two germline ends. Ophthalmopathy in the patients scored at least 3 on Clinical Activity Score and at least 4 on NOSPECS grade, lasting under 3 months. RNA transcripts gave rise to amplified TCR beta CDR3 regions. A first-round RT-PCR of the TCR CDR3 used the HTBI primer set. From the multiplex PCR reads, TCRdb called clonotypes with MiXCR, one entry per CDR3 protein. In the table there are about 480,000 distinct CDR3 sequences, less than 25% of which are singletons. This clonotype was observed at least ten times.

This sequence originates from a woman in her thirties with Graves' ophthalmopathy. The chain recombines TRBV30 with TRBJ2-7, with D possibly being TRBD1 or TRBD2 (5 bases each). The sample comprised blood. CDR3 nucleotide sequence: TGTGCCTGGAGTGTAAGGTTAGGACGGGGCCGATTATCCTACGAGCAGTACTTC. Translation: CAWSVRLGRGRLSYEQYF.